The TCR beta chain under discussion was sequenced for a study of blood T cells in healthy people across ages. Then a second PCR, running about 7 to 11 cycles, was carried out with a sample-barcoded 5' primer and a J-beta primer mix. CDR3-containing paired-end reads numbered at least 2.5 million in each sample. In TCRdb, the 5' RACE reads were re-called with MiXCR into one record per CDR3 protein. The table has over a million distinct CDR3 sequences, roughly 40% seen once. The V and J ends lost 2 bases and 2 bases respectively, with 7 bases between them. Germline V gene data show CDR1 as MDHEN and CDR2 as SYDVKM. This CDR3 has 14 amino acids. This clonotype came up a few times. Its cognate antigen is unknown. Study-wide results and caveats: Relative to aged donors, long-lived donors carried more naive CD4+ cells and displayed higher diversity.

Input material: blood. V is TRBV28 and J is TRBJ2-1; D gene ambiguous. The sequence was collected from a woman aged 18-29 years in good health. DNA for the CDR3: TGTGCCAGCAGTTTAAGCCGGGCCTACAATGAGCAGTTCTTC. Translating gives CASSLSRAYNEQFF.